This is a list of T cell receptor beta chains from one sample in a study of early T cells in non-severe SARS-CoV-2 infection. Via MiXCR, TCRdb re-called the 5' RACE reads, giving one row per CDR3 protein. The table lists around 70,000 distinct CDR3 sequences, roughly a tenth of them singletons. The specimen was whole blood. The receptors originated from an adult who was a healthcare worker with PCR-confirmed SARS-CoV-2 infection or an uninfected control (not recorded which). Each CDR3 is given with its conserved first and last residue. A D gene is named only where the DNA matches it firmly. Only some rows state a clone size, as once, few, many or a class for expanded clones.

abundance,j_gene,v_gene,d_gene,CDR3nt,CDR3aa
few,TRBJ1-4,TRBV3-1,NA,TGTGCCAGCAGCCAAGAAAATGAAAAACTGTTTTTT,CASSQENEKLFF
few,TRBJ1-1,TRBV6-5,NA,TGTGCCAGCAGTTCCTACTCAGGGGAAGCTTTCTTT,CASSSYSGEAFF
NA,TRBJ1-4,TRBV14,NA,TGTGCCAGCAGCCAAGATCCACCGTCGATGGGAAAACTGTTTTTT,CASSQDPPSMGKLFF
NA,TRBJ2-1,TRBV4-1,NA,TGCGCCAGCAGCCAAGAAGCACCCACCGGGGGTGAGCAGTTCTTC,CASSQEAPTGGEQFF
NA,TRBJ2-3,TRBV14,NA,TGTGCCAGCAGCCGACGGGACTCAGATACGCAGTATTTT,CASSRRDSDTQYF
NA,TRBJ2-4,TRBV4-1,NA,TGCGCCAGCAGCCATGCAGGGGACAAAAACATTCAGTACTTC,CASSHAGDKNIQYF
NA,TRBJ1-1,TRBV6-1,TRBD1,TGTGCCAGCAGTGAACCTGGACAGGGGATTCGCACTGAAGCTTTCTTT,CASSEPGQGIRTEAFF
many,TRBJ2-3,TRBV12-3/TRBV12-4,NA,TGTGCCAGCAGTCCTAGGACTGGCACAGATACGCAGTATTTT,CASSPRTGTDTQYF
NA,TRBJ2-1,TRBV7-6,TRBD2,TGTGCCAGCAGCTCCCCCGGTGCGCTAGCGGGGAACTTGAATGAGCAGTTCTTC,CASSSPGALAGNLNEQFF
NA,TRBJ2-1,TRBV9,NA,TGTGCCAGCAGCGTATCCGGGGGATCCTCCTACAATGAGCAGTTCTTC,CASSVSGGSSYNEQFF
NA,TRBJ2-3,TRBV20-1,NA,TGCAGTGTTTCTTTGGCGTCAGGGGGAGGTACGCAGTATTTT,CSVSLASGGGTQYF
many,TRBJ2-2,TRBV7-3,TRBD2,TGTGCCAGCAGCCCGACTAGCCCCGGGGAGCTGTTTTTT,CASSPTSPGELFF
many,TRBJ1-2,TRBV7-3,TRBD1,TGTGCCAGCAGCCCACGGGGACAGGGGAATGGCTACACCTTC,CASSPRGQGNGYTF
many,TRBJ1-5,TRBV20-1,NA,TGCAGTGCTAGGTACGGGAGCGGTCAGCCCCAGCATTTT,CSARYGSGQPQHF
NA,TRBJ2-5,TRBV12-3/TRBV12-4,NA,TGTGCCAGCGGCCCCACGTTAGGGACCCAGTACTTC,CASGPTLGTQYF
NA,TRBJ1-5,TRBV24-1,NA,TGTGCCACCAATGGACAGCCCCAGGACGAGCCCCAGCATTTT,CATNGQPQDEPQHF
NA,TRBJ2-7,TRBV5-6,TRBD1,TGTGCCAGCAGCTGGACAGGGGCCCGAGAGCAGTACTTC,CASSWTGAREQYF
few,TRBJ1-1,TRBV27,NA,TGTGCCAGCGGTTACAGGGAAAACACTGAAGCTTTCTTT,CASGYRENTEAFF
NA,TRBJ2-5,TRBV20-1,NA,TGCAGTGCTACACCCCTCACGGGATTTGCTCGAGAGACCCAGTACTTC,CSATPLTGFARETQYF
NA,TRBJ2-1,TRBV29-1,NA,TGCAGCGTTGAATTGGACAATGAGCAGTTCTTC,CSVELDNEQFF
NA,TRBJ1-6,TRBV27,NA,TGTGCCAGCAGTGGGGGACGGATGAATTCACCCCTCCACTTT,CASSGGRMNSPLHF
many,TRBJ2-1,TRBV12-3/TRBV12-4,NA,TGTGCCAGCAGCGGAGGACACGAGCAGTTCTTC,CASSGGHEQFF
few,TRBJ2-1,TRBV20-1,NA,TGCAGTGCTAGACTTCCTCTAAAAGCCCGAACCTCCTACAATGAGCAGTTCTTC,CSARLPLKARTSYNEQFF
many,TRBJ2-1,TRBV7-6,NA,TGTGCCAGCAGCCCCCGAGATAATGAGCAGTTCTTC,CASSPRDNEQFF
NA,TRBJ1-4,TRBV5-4,NA,TGTGCCAGCAGCTTTGGCACCGGGGATGAAAAACTGTTTTTT,CASSFGTGDEKLFF
many,TRBJ1-2,TRBV5-8,TRBD1,TGTGCCAGCAGGACACCGGGACAGGAGGGGGTGAATGGCTACACCTTC,CASRTPGQEGVNGYTF
few,TRBJ2-7,TRBV13,TRBD2,TGTGCCAGCTCGGAAGGGACTAGCGGACCGCGGGAGCAGTACTTC,CASSEGTSGPREQYF
many,TRBJ2-5,TRBV20-1,NA,TGCAGTGCCACCAATGAAGCCGGTGAGACCCAGTACTTC,CSATNEAGETQYF
few,TRBJ2-1,TRBV18,NA,TGTGCCAGCTCACCAGCTGGCAATGAGCAGTTCTTC,CASSPAGNEQFF
many,TRBJ1-5,TRBV30,NA,TGTGCCTGGAGTGGACGGACAGTCAATCAGCCCCAGCATTTT,CAWSGRTVNQPQHF
few,TRBJ2-7,TRBV12-3/TRBV12-4,TRBD1,TGTGCCAGCAGTTTTAGGGACAGGATAGAGCAGTACTTC,CASSFRDRIEQYF